This T cell receptor (beta chain) was sequenced during a study of technical replicates of blood from several donors (dated by TCRdb to the late 2010s). Library preparation was by the immunoSEQ multiplex PCR assay. This immuneACCESS table, as held by TCRdb, lists in-frame sequences with V and J called but not all clones. Of the missing ones, under half trace to an unresolved V gene in checked studies; the others have no known cause. The sample table contains some 64,000 clones; only one count was recorded for about 91% of them. More than 4% of the sample comes from the top ten. CDR3 length: 15 amino acids, cysteine to phenylalanine. The only DNA kept is the CDR3, 45 bases in frame from the first base. Deletion took 6 bases off V and 3 bases off J, with a span of 15 bases between the germline ends. CDR1 MNHEY and CDR2 SVGAGI are derived from the germline V gene. Turning to this clone: This clone's antigen is unknown. No much larger clone exists at a distance of one base, and base qualities are not known.

The receptor's source is a human donor in good health. Some clones in this sample may be carry-over from other donors' samples. Sequenced sample: PBMCs. This chain joins TRBV6-5 to TRBJ1-5; TRBD1 could be the D gene, as 6 bases match. The DNA is TGTGCCAGCAGGTTTCACAGGGATCCCAATCAGCCCCAGCATTTT. This encodes CASRFHRDPNQPQHF.